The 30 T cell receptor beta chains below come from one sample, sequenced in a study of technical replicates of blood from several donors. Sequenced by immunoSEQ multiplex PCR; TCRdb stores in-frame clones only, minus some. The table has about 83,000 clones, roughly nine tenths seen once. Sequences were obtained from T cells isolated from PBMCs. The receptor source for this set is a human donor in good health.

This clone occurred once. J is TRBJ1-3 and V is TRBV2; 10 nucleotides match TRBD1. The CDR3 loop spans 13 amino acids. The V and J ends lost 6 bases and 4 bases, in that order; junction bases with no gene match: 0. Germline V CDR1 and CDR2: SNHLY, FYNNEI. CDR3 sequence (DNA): TGTGCCAGCAGGACAGGGGGCGGAAACACCATATATTTT. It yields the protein CASRTGGGNTIYF. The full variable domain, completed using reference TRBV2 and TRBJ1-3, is EPEVTQTPSHQVTQMGQEVILRCVPISNHLYFYWYRQILGQKVEFLVSFYNNEISEKSEIFDDQFSVERPDGSNFTLKIRSTKLEDSAMYFCASRTGGGNTIYFGEGSWLTVV.

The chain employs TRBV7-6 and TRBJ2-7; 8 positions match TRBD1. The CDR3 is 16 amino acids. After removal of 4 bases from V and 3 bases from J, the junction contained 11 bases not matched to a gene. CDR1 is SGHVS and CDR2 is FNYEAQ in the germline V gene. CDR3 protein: CASSSPVETGVYEQYF. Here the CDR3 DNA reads TGTGCCAGCAGCTCGCCGGTTGAGACAGGGGTCTACGAGCAGTACTTC.

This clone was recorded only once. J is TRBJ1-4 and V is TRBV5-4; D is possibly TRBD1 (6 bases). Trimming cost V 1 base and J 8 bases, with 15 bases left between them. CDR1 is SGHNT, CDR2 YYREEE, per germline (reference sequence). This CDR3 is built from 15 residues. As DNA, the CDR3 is TGTGCCAGCAGCTTGTATGGGGGCATTGCGGAAAAACTGTTTTTT. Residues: CASSLYGGIAEKLFF.

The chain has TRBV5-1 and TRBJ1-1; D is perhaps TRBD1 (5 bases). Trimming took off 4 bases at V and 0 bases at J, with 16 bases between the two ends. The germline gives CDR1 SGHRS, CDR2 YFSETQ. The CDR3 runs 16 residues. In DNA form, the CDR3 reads TGCGCCAGCAGCATGGGACGTAGGGGCCTGAACACTGAAGCTTTCTTT. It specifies CASSMGRRGLNTEAFF.

The CDR3 coding sequence is TGTGCCAGCGGTAGGCTAGCGGGGTACAATGAGCAGTTCTTC. Translating gives CASGRLAGYNEQFF. The V and J genes are TRBV11-3 and TRBJ2-1; 9 nucleotides agree with TRBD2. Germline CDR1 is SGHNT and CDR2 is YENEEA. The CDR3 is 14 residues long. V gave up 8 bases and J gave up 4 bases; unmatched junction bases: 6.

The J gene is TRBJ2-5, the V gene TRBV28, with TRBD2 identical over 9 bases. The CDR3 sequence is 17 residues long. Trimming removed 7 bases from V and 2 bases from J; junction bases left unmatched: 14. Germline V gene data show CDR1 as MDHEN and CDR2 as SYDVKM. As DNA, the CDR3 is TGTGCCAGCACAAGGGGACTAGCTGACTACGGGCAAGAGACCCAGTACTTC. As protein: CASTRGLADYGQETQYF.

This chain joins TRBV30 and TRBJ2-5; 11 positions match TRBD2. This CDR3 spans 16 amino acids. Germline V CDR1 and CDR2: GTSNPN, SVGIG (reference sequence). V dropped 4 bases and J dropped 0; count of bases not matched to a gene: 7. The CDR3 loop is CAWTGLAGGYQETQYF. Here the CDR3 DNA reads TGTGCCTGGACGGGGCTAGCGGGGGGTTACCAAGAGACCCAGTACTTC.

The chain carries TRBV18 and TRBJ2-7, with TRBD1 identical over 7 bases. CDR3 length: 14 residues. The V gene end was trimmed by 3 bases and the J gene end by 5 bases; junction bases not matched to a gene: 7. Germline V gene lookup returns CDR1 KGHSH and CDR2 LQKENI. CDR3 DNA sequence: TGTGCCAGCTCACCTCCGACAGGGTTCAACGAGCAGTACTTC. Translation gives CASSPPTGFNEQYF.

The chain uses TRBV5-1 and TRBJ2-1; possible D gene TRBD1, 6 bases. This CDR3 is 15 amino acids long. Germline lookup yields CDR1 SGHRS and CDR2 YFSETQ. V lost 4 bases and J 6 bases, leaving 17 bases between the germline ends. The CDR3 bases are TGCGCCAGCAGCCGGACTGACAGGTGGGGCAATGAGCAGTTCTTC. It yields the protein CASSRTDRWGNEQFF.

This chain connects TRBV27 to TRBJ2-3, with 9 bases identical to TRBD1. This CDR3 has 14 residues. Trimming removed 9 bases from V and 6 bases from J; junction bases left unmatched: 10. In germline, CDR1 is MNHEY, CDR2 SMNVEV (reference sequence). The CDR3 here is CARIQGAPSDTQYF. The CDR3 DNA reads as TGTGCCAGAATACAGGGGGCTCCATCGGATACGCAGTATTTT.

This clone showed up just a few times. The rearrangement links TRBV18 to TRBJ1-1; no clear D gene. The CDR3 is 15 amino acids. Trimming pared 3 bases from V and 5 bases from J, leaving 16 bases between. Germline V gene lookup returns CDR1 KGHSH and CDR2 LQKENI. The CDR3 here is CASSPIRQEWTEAFF. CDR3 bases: TGTGCCAGCTCACCGATTCGGCAGGAATGGACTGAAGCTTTCTTT.

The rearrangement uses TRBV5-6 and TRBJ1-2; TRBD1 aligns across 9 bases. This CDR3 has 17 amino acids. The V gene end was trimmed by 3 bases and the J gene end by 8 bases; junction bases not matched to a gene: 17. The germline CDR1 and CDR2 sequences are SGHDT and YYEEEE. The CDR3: CASSCNPGQGPFWGYTF. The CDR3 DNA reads TGTGCCAGCAGCTGCAACCCGGGACAGGGCCCCTTTTGGGGCTACACCTTC. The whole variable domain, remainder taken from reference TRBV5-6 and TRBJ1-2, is DAGVTQSPTHLIKTRGQQVTLRCSPKSGHDTVSWYQQALGQGPQFIFQYYEEEERQRGNFPDRFSGHQFPNYSSELNVNALLLGDSALYLCASSCNPGQGPFWGYTFGSGTRLTVV.

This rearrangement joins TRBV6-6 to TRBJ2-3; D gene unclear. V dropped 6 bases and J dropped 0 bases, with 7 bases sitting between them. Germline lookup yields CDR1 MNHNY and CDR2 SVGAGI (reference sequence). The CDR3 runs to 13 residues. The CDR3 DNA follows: TGTGCCAGCAGCCCCGGGAGCACAGATACGCAGTATTTT. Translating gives CASSPGSTDTQYF.

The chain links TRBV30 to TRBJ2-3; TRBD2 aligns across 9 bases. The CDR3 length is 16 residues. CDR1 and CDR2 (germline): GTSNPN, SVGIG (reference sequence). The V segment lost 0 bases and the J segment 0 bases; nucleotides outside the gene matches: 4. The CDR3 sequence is CAWSVGLAQSTDTQYF. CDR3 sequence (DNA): TGTGCCTGGAGTGTAGGACTAGCGCAGAGCACAGATACGCAGTATTTT.

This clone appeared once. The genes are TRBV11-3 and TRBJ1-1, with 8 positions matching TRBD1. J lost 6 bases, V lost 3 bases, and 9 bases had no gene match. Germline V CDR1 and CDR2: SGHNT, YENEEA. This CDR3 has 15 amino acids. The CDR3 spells CASSLPQGATAEAFF. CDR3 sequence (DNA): TGTGCCAGCAGCTTGCCCCAGGGGGCGACTGCTGAAGCTTTCTTT.

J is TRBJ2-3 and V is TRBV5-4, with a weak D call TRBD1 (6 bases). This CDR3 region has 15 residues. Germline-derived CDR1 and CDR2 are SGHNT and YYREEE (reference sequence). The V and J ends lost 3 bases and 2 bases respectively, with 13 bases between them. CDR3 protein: CASSSGQRTTDTQYF. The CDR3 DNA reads TGTGCCAGCAGCTCAGGACAGCGGACCACAGATACGCAGTATTTT.

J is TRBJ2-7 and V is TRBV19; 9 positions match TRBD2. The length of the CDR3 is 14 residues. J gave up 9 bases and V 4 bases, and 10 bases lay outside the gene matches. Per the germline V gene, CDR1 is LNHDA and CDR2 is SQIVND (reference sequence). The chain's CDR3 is CASSTQPGLALQYF. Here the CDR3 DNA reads TGTGCCAGTAGTACCCAACCGGGACTAGCTTTGCAGTACTTC.

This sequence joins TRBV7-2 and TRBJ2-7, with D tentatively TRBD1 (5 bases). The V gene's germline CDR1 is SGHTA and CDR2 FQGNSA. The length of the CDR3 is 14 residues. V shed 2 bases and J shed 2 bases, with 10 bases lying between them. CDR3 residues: CASSLPLGPYEQYF. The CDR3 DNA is TGTGCCAGCAGCTTACCCCTGGGGCCCTACGAGCAGTACTTC.

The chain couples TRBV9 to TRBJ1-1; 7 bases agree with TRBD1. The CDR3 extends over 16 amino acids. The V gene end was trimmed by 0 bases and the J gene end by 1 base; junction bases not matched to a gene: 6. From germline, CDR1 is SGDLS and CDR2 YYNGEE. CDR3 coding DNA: TGTGCCAGCAGCGTAGGTCCGAGACAGGGGAACACTGAAGCTTTCTTT. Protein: CASSVGPRQGNTEAFF.

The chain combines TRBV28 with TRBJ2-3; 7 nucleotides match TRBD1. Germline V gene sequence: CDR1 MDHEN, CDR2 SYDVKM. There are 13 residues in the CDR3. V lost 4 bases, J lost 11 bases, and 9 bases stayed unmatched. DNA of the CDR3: TGTGCCAGCAGTTCCTACGAGGGGGCCAAGCAGTATTTT. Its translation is CASSSYEGAKQYF.

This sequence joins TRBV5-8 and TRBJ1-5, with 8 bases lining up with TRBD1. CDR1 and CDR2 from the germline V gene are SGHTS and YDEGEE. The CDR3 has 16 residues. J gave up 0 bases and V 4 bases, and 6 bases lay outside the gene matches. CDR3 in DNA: TGTGCCAGCAGCCCGGACAGGGACTATAGCAATCAGCCCCAGCATTTT. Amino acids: CASSPDRDYSNQPQHF.

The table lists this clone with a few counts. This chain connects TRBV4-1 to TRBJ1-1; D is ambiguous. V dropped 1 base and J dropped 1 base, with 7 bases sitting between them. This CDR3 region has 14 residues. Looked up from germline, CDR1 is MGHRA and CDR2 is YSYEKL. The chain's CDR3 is CASSQVAANTEAFF. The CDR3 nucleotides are TGCGCCAGCAGCCAAGTAGCAGCGAACACTGAAGCTTTCTTT.

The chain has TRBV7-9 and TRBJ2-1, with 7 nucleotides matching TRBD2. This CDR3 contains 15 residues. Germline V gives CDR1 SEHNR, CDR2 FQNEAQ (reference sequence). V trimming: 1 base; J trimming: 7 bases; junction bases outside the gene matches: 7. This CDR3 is CASSLVKGGVNEQFF. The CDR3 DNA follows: TGTGCCAGCAGCTTAGTAAAGGGAGGGGTAAATGAGCAGTTCTTC.

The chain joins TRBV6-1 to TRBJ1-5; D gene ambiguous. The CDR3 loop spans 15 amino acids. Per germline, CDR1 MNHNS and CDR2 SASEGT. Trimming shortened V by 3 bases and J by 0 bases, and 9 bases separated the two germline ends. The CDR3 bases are TGTGCCAGCAGTGACCGTGCGTATAGCAATCAGCCCCAGCATTTT. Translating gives CASSDRAYSNQPQHF.

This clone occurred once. As DNA, the CDR3 is TGCGCCAGCAGGAGTACAGGTAGCTCTGGGGCCAACGTCCTGACTTTC. It codes for CASRSTGSSGANVLTF. The chain combines TRBV5-1 with TRBJ2-6; a possible D gene is TRBD1 (5 bases). V lost 5 bases to trimming and J lost 0 bases, with 12 bases between them. This CDR3 is built from 16 residues. Germline values: CDR1 SGHRS, CDR2 YFSETQ.

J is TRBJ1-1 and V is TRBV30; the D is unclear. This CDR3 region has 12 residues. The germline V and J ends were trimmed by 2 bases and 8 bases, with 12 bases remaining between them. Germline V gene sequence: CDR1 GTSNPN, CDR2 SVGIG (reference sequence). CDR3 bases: TGTGCCTGGAGTAGAGTCGGGGAAGAAGCTTTCTTT. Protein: CAWSRVGEEAFF.

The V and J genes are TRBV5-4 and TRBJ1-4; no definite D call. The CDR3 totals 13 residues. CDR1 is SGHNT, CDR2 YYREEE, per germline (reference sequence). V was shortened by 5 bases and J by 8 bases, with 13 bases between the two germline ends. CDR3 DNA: TGTGCCAGCAGACAAATAGAGGGAGAAAAACTGTTTTTT. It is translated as CASRQIEGEKLFF.

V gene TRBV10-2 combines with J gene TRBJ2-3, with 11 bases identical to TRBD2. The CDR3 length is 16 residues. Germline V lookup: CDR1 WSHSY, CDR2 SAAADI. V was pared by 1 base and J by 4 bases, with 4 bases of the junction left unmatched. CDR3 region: CASSEFNSGRADTQYF. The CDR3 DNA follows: TGCGCCAGCAGTGAGTTTAATAGCGGGAGGGCAGATACGCAGTATTTT.

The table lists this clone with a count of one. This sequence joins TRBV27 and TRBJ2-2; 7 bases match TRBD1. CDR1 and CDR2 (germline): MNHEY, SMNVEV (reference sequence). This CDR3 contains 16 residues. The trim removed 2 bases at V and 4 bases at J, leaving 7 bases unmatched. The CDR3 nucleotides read TGTGCCAGCAGTTTACTAGGGGGCCGAGTCACCGGGGAGCTGTTTTTT. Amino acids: CASSLLGGRVTGELFF.

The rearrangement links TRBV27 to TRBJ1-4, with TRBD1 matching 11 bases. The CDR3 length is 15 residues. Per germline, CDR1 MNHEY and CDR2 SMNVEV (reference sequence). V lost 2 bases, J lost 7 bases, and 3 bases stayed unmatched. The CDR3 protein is CASSLVGTGGEKLFF. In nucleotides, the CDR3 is TGTGCCAGCAGTTTAGTGGGGACAGGGGGTGAAAAACTGTTTTTT. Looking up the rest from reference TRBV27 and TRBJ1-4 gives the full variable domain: EAQVTQNPRYLITVTGKKLTVTCSQNMNHEYMSWYRQDPGLGLRQIYYSMNVEVTDKGDVPEGYKVSRKEKRNFPLILESPSPNQTSLYFCASSLVGTGGEKLFFGSGTQLSVL.